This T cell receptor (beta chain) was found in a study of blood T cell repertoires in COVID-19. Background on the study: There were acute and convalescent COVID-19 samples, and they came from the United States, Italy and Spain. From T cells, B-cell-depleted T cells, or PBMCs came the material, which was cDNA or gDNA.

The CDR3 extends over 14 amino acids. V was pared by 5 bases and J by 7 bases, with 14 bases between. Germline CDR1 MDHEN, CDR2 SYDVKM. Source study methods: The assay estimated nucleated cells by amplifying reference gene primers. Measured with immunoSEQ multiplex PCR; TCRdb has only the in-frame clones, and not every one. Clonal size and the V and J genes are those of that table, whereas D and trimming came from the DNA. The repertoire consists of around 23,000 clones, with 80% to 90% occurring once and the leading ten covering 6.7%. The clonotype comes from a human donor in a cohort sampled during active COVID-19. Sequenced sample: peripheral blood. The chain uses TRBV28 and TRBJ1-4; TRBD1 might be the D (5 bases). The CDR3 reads CASSLGTGVEKLFF. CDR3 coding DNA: TGTGCCAGCAGTCTAGGGACTGGGGTTGAAAAACTGTTTTTT.